A single sample gave rise to the 8 T cell receptor beta chains below, sequenced in a study of beta chain features in type 1 diabetes. The study's findings and limits: Significant though moderate, a shortening of TCRB CDR3s appeared in all four CD4+ subsets of Type 1 diabetes patients.

Expressed TCRB transcripts were sequenced because the entire RNA isolate underwent reverse transcription. Here immunoSEQ multiplex PCR was the method, and the copy in TCRdb shows in-frame clones only, minus some. Of 95,000 to 150,000 clones in the sample, roughly 17% were seen once. What these receptors recognize is not known. The sequencing input was central memory CD4+ T cells from blood. These receptors were taken from a man aged 25-45 years with type 1 diabetes.

This clone was seen a few times. The DNA for the CDR3 is TGTGCCAGCAGTTTTGCAGGGCATCAGCCCCAGCATTTT. It translates to CASSFAGHQPQHF. The chain uses TRBV28 and TRBJ1-5, with D perhaps matching TRBD1 (5 bases). CDR1 and CDR2 (germline): MDHEN, SYDVKM. The CDR3 extends over 13 amino acids. Trimming stripped 3 bases from V and 5 bases from J, with 8 bases between.

The CDR3 loop is CASSQDRWTNYGYTF. The CDR3, as DNA: TGTGCCAGCAGCCAAGATAGATGGACGAACTATGGCTACACCTTC. This chain links TRBV4-2 with TRBJ1-2; D unclear. Germline V CDR1 and CDR2: LGHNA, YNFKEQ. This CDR3 spans 15 amino acids. Trimming pared 0 bases from V and 2 bases from J, leaving 10 bases between.

Concerning this clone itself: One end of the junction is discordant with germline, which a read error may explain. V and J are TRBV7-7 and TRBJ2-7; possible D gene TRBD1, 5 bases. The length of the CDR3 is 13 residues. Per germline, CDR1 SSHAT and CDR2 FNYEAQ (reference sequence). CDR3 in DNA: TGTGCTAGCAGCTTAGGACACAACTACGAGCAGTACTTC. Its protein is CASSLGHNYEQYF.

This clone has more than one count but fewer than ten. The V gene is TRBV5-1, the J gene TRBJ2-3, with D uncertain. V was shortened by 2 bases and J by 0 bases, with 10 bases between the two germline ends. Per the germline V gene, CDR1 is SGHRS and CDR2 is YFSETQ. The CDR3 contains 15 residues. In DNA form, the CDR3 reads TGCGCCAGCAGCTTTACCCAGCCTAGCACAGATACGCAGTATTTT. Translation gives CASSFTQPSTDTQYF.

This clone occurred a few times. The V and J genes are TRBV4-3 and TRBJ1-2; D ambiguous. The CDR3 consists of 15 residues. The V end was cut by 0 bases, the J end by 0 bases, with 8 bases between. Germline values: CDR1 LGHNA, CDR2 YSLEER. CDR3 DNA: TGCGCCAGCAGCCAAGACTGGGCCTCTAACTATGGCTACACCTTC. This encodes CASSQDWASNYGYTF.

This clone was counted at least ten times. The CDR3 is CASSLRSDRVGSYGYTF. Here the CDR3 DNA reads TGTGCCAGCAGTTTGCGATCGGACAGGGTGGGGTCCTATGGCTACACCTTC. This chain uses TRBV27 with TRBJ1-2; 8 positions agree with TRBD1. The CDR3 spans 17 residues. After removal of 3 bases from V and 4 bases from J, the junction contained 13 bases not matched to a gene. Per germline, CDR1 MNHEY and CDR2 SMNVEV (reference sequence).

The chain recombines TRBV7-2 with TRBJ1-6, with 9 nucleotides matching TRBD1. The CDR3 loop spans 15 amino acids. The germline V gene encodes CDR1 SGHTA and CDR2 FQGNSA. The V segment lost 5 bases and the J segment 9 bases; nucleotides outside the gene matches: 8. Here the CDR3 DNA reads TGTGCCAGCAGCCTGGGACAGGGTAATTCTTCACCCCTCCACTTT. It is translated as CASSLGQGNSSPLHF.

The rearrangement links TRBV7-7 to TRBJ2-5, with 7 bases matching TRBD2. Germline CDR1 and CDR2: SSHAT and FNYEAQ (reference sequence). V was clipped by 5 bases and J by 2 bases; unmatched bases: 11. The CDR3 length is 16 residues. CDR3 region: CASSAHPPGGQETQYF. The CDR3 DNA reads as TGTGCCAGCAGCGCCCACCCTCCCGGGGGGCAAGAGACCCAGTACTTC.